The clone carrying this T cell receptor (beta chain) was counted many times. The target antigen is unknown. The time point here: newly diagnosed GD, antithyroid drugs for less than 3 months. PBMCs provided the RNA from which the TCR library was made. These data belong to a study of regulatory T cells in long-lasting Graves disease. Overall study results and limits: Persistent patients had a count of shared public clonotypes (approximately 3,000) that exceeded that of new patients (966).

Sequencing libraries for TCR beta were prepared with iRepertoire HTBI primers and Arm-PCR of CDR3 regions. MiXCR was run by TCRdb on the multiplex PCR reads, yielding one entry per CDR3 protein. The repertoire consists of under 450,000 distinct CDR3 sequences, with around 15% occurring once and the leading ten covering 20% to 25%. The CDR3 has 16 residues. V was cut by 1 base and J by 2 bases, with 13 bases left in between. CDR1 SNHLY and CDR2 FYNNEI come from the germline V gene. These sequences were also reported in another study, on T cells in Graves' hyperthyroidism and ophthalmopathy. That paper states: Patients aged 18 to 65 had newly diagnosed hyperthyroidism lasting under 2 months.

The chain links TRBV2 to TRBJ2-3, with unresolved D. The sequenced sample was peripheral blood mononuclear cells (PBMCs), obtained at new diagnosis, from a patient treated with antithyroid drugs. The clonotype originates from a young woman with Graves disease. DNA of the CDR3: TGTGCCAGCAGTGAAGAAGTCCCACGACCCACAGATACGCAGTATTTT. Translating it yields CASSEEVPRPTDTQYF.